A single sample is the source of the 9 T cell receptor beta chains below, sequenced in a study of T cells after yellow fever vaccination (dated by TCRdb to about 2019). Taken with the paper, the label for treatment or condition translates to: live attenuated yellow fever vaccine strain. The library was prepared using 5' RACE. The instrument given in TCRdb is Illumina NovaSeq 6000. The public reads were reprocessed in TCRdb via fastp at Q25 and MiXCR, keeping in-frame beta chains. Each CDR3 protein appears once, grouped with its most common genes and DNA. In all, the sample holds some 260,000 distinct CDR3 sequences, and around 4.9% of those were seen once. The ten largest account for roughly 3.4% of the sample. The sequencing used CD4+ T cells sorted from PBMCs, collected on the day of the yellow fever booster vaccination. The receptors shown here come from a man in his late teens or twenties who received the YFV17D yellow fever vaccine.

This clonotype was seen more than once but under ten times. The rearrangement uses TRBV4-1 and TRBJ2-7; 8 positions agree with TRBD1. This CDR3 contains 14 residues. From germline, CDR1 is MGHRA and CDR2 YSYEKL. V shed 1 base, J shed 2 bases, and the junction held 1 base outside the gene matches. In DNA, the CDR3 is TGCGCCAGCAGCCAAGGGACAGGGACCTACGAGCAGTACGTC. Its protein is CASSQGTGTYEQYV.

The rearrangement links TRBV7-3 to TRBJ1-1, with TRBD1 matching 8 bases. The CDR3 has 15 residues. The junction had 12 bases not matched to a gene; V was cut back by 1 base and J by 11 bases. CDR1 and CDR2 from the germline V gene are SGHTA and FQGTGA. The chain's CDR3 is CASSLNPGQVAKAFF. The CDR3 region has the DNA TGTGCCAGCAGCTTAAACCCGGGACAGGTGGCCAAGGCTTTCTTT.

The chain carries TRBV6-5 and TRBJ2-7, with 12 bases that match TRBD2. In germline, CDR1 is MNHEY, CDR2 SVGAGI. With V trimmed by 6 bases and J by 2 bases, 8 bases remained unmatched. This CDR3 has 16 amino acids. In DNA form, the CDR3 reads TGTGCCAGCAGCAGATCCCTAGCGGGGGGGCCCTACGAGCAGTACTTC. Its translation is CASSRSLAGGPYEQYF.

Ten or more counts support this clonotype. The V call is TRBV7-8, the J call TRBJ2-2; D not resolved. Trimming removed 2 bases at V and 7 bases at J, with 8 bases between. The length of the CDR3 is 13 residues. Germline V gene sequence: CDR1 SGHVS, CDR2 FQNEAQ. The chain's CDR3 is CASSLRAGGELFF. DNA of the CDR3: TGTGCCAGCAGCTTAAGAGCAGGCGGGGAGCTGTTTTTT.

This sequence joins TRBV6-5 and TRBJ1-4; no clear D gene. V lost 2 bases and J 8 bases, leaving 12 bases between the germline ends. This CDR3 is 14 amino acids long. Germline V gene lookup returns CDR1 MNHEY and CDR2 SVGAGI. CDR3 DNA: TGTGCCAGCAGTTACGGAGGACGTGACGAAAAACTGTTTTTT. Translating gives CASSYGGRDEKLFF.

Only a few counts were recorded for this clonotype. The V and J genes are TRBV7-2 and TRBJ1-1, with D hard to call. The germline CDR1 and CDR2 sequences are SGHTA and FQGNSA. Trimming took off 3 bases at V and 2 bases at J, with 13 bases between the two ends. The CDR3 spans 15 residues. Here the CDR3 DNA reads TGTGCCAGCAGCTTGGGCCCGGGCTTCAACACTGAAGCTTTCTTT. Protein product: CASSLGPGFNTEAFF.

This clonotype was observed a few times. The chain employs TRBV7-2 and TRBJ2-5; 10 bases are shared with TRBD1. The CDR3 is made up of 15 amino acids. V lost 11 bases to trimming and J lost 5 bases; unmatched junction nucleotides: 14. Per germline, CDR1 SGHTA and CDR2 FQGNSA. CDR3 in amino acids: CAGTRDRGRGETQYF. CDR3 nucleotides: TGTGCCGGAACCAGGGACAGGGGAAGGGGCGAGACCCAGTACTTC.

In this sample, this clonotype turned up a few times. The chain recombines TRBV4-2 with TRBJ2-3, with D unclear. CDR3 size: 13 residues. Germline V lookup: CDR1 LGHNA, CDR2 YNFKEQ. Trimming pared 4 bases from V and 6 bases from J, leaving 11 bases between. The CDR3 bases are TGTGCCAGCAGCCGCATAGCTAGGGATACGCAGTATTTT. Its protein is CASSRIARDTQYF.

The chain carries TRBV7-9 and TRBJ1-1; D is perhaps TRBD1 (5 bases). The CDR3 loop spans 14 amino acids. Germline V gene sequence: CDR1 SEHNR, CDR2 FQNEAQ (reference sequence). The V gene lost 5 bases and the J gene lost 0 bases, with 10 bases spanning the gap. CDR3 nucleotides: TGTGCCAGCAGCGCTCCAGGGTTGAACACTGAAGCTTTCTTT. This translates into CASSAPGLNTEAFF.